This T cell receptor beta chain was recorded in a study of T cell changes during pregnancy in multiple sclerosis. The method was immunoSEQ multiplex PCR; TCRdb's version includes in-frame clones alone and lacks a portion of them. Among over 70,000 clones listed, roughly 93% were seen once. The sequencing here drew on peripheral blood, taken in the first trimester of pregnancy. The TCR comes from a female donor with multiple sclerosis, enrolled in a pregnancy study.

CDR3 sequence reads: CASSIVSGETQYF. Written as DNA, the CDR3 is TGTGCCAGTAGTATTGTAAGCGGCGAGACCCAGTACTTC. V is TRBV19 and J is TRBJ2-5; TRBD2 might be the D (5 bases). Germline CDR1 and CDR2: LNHDA and SQIVND (reference sequence). The CDR3 is 13 residues long. The germline V and J ends were trimmed by 3 bases and 5 bases, with 10 bases remaining between them.